This record concerns one TCR beta chain sequence. Which antigen it targets is not known. One base away there is no much larger clone; base qualities are not given. The immunoSEQ Assay, a bias-controlled multiplex PCR, was used to amplify TCRbeta CDR3 regions from genomic DNA. Under the source paper's analysis protocol: Within the assay, amplification of reference gene primers was used to estimate how many nucleated cells each sample contained. Sequence reads were collapsed and filtered to measure the absolute abundance of every unique TCRbeta CDR3 rearrangement. Productive Simpson clonality was computed per sample as the square root of Simpson's diversity index over productive rearrangements. TCRdb retrieved this table from immuneACCESS and kept in-frame rearrangements only. Not all clones are present; in checked studies, unresolved V genes account for under half, and no reason is known for the remainder. V, J and clone size reflect that table, while D and trimming were determined from the DNA. The sample table records about 45,000 clones; 87% of these occur just once. The top ten clones comprise approximately 5% of the sample.

At the junction V is shortened by 7 bases and J by 10 bases, with 8 bases in between. Reading from cysteine to phenylalanine, the CDR3 counts 9 amino acids. The kept DNA is CDR3 alone, 27 bases in frame from the first base. The germline V gene (reference sequence) gives CDR1 as DFQATT and CDR2 as SNEGSKA. The sample is drawn from a study of blood T cell repertoires in COVID-19 (TCRdb year 2020). Background for the entire study: Samples from collaborators originated in the United States, Italy and Spain and spanned both the acute and convalescent phases of COVID-19. The prospective study material was composed of cDNA or gDNA derived from T cells, B-cell-depleted T cells, or PBMCs. Subjects who had been exposed to COVID-19, were actively infected with it, or had recovered from it provided the deeply sampled blood TCRbeta repertoires that made up the dataset. A freely available public database, intended as a resource for researchers studying the immune response to SARS-CoV-2, is where the repertoires were released. The samples were drawn from the first 160 participants of the ongoing ImmuneRACE study and from over a thousand subjects provided by 6 global collaborators. The sample metadata nearly always contained a de-identified subject ID, COVID-19 status, age in years and sex. Where available, HLA class I and class II types were obtained from metadata supplied by the sample provider rather than from assay-based typing. The full study reports these points: How much clinical and demographic metadata was included differed by source and by participant, and the metadata was provided uncurated.

Whole blood was collected in K2EDTA tubes by collaborating institutions according to the institutions' own protocols. For TCRbeta analysis, collaborator samples were shipped as frozen whole blood, as isolated PBMCs, or as DNA extracted from either sample type. The TCR was taken from a human donor in a cohort sampled during active COVID-19. Here the chain combines TRBV20-1 and TRBJ2-1; the D gene is possibly TRBD1, with 6 bases matching. The specimen sequenced was peripheral blood. The DNA sequence follows: TGCAGTGTCGGGACAGAGCAGTTCTTC. It translates as CSVGTEQFF.